This T cell receptor (beta chain) emerged from a study of T cell responses to AZD1222 COVID-19 vaccine. Here immunoSEQ multiplex PCR was the method, and the copy in TCRdb shows in-frame clones only, minus some. Of tens of thousands of clones in the sample, under 95% are singletons; the top ten hold roughly 4.2%. Germline V gene lookup returns CDR1 SGHTA and CDR2 FQGNSA. The CDR3 covers 13 residues. V lost 5 bases to trimming and J lost 7 bases, with 12 bases between them. Study-level points and caveats: Reports say nearly half of spike-specific TCRs go after unmutated variant regions. Donors were chiefly white British, with a greater number of females, and clonal diversity was perhaps underestimated. Increases in Spike-specific TCR breadth and depth were seen after two AZD1222 doses.

About this clone: The target antigen is unknown.

Specimen: peripheral blood, collected on day 0 of AZD1222 vaccination. The chain joins TRBV7-2 to TRBJ1-5, with D possibly TRBD1 on 6 matching bases. The source of this sequence is an adult in good health. The CDR3 DNA sequence: TGTGCCAGCAGCCAGGAAGGGGGACAGCCCCAGCATTTT. Encoded protein: CASSQEGGQPQHF.